This TCR beta chain appears in the sequencing data of a study of blood T cell repertoires in COVID-19. As for the study in general: The origin of the acute and convalescent COVID-19 samples was the United States, Italy and Spain.

Seattle cases were enrolled at active infection and followed longitudinally. TCRdb's copy holds only in-frame clones and misses some; the assay was immunoSEQ multiplex PCR. The sample lists about 310,000 clones, 90% occurring once. The CDR3 consists of 14 residues. Germline values: CDR1 GTSNPN, CDR2 SVGIG (reference sequence). Trimming stripped 4 bases from V and 0 bases from J, with 10 bases between. The TCR comes from a woman aged 30 to 39 with COVID-19, enrolled during active disease. V is TRBV30 and J is TRBJ1-3; D ambiguous. The specimen was peripheral blood. The DNA for the CDR3 is TGTGCCTGGACGAGGCCGCCCTCTGGAAACACCATATATTTT. Protein sequence: CAWTRPPSGNTIYF.